The rows below give T cell receptor beta chains drawn from one sample of a study of shared clonotypes between healthy human individuals. Using immunoSEQ multiplex PCR, the repertoire was profiled, and TCRdb retains in-frame clones only, with some absent. The table lists 750,000 to 1,000,000 clones, more than 85% of them singletons. Sequencing was done on a sample of naive CD8+ T cells sorted from blood. Receptors originate from a man aged 25 to 40 in good health. CDR3s include the opening cysteine and the closing phenylalanine or tryptophan. The D gene is left open where the match is weak. Clone sizes are given selectively: once, few, many, or a class where the clone is expanded.

TRBV5-4,NA,TRBJ2-7,NA,TGTGCCAGCAGCTTGGGGGATGCCTACGAGCAGTACTTC,CASSLGDAYEQYF
TRBV7-9,NA,TRBJ2-3,TRBD2,TGTGCCAGCAGCAAAAGCGGGACCTTCACAGATACGCAGTATTTT,CASSKSGTFTDTQYF
TRBV15,NA,TRBJ2-1,TRBD2,TGTGCCACCAGCACCGTACTAGCGGGAGCGATGAATGAGCAGTTCTTC,CATSTVLAGAMNEQFF
TRBV21-1,NA,TRBJ1-1,NA,TGTGCCAGCAGCAAATCAAGGGACCGATTACTTAACACTGAAGCTTTCTTT,CASSKSRDRLLNTEAFF
TRBV19,few,TRBJ1-2,TRBD1,TGTGCCAGTAGCGGGACAGGGGATGGCTACACCTTC,CASSGTGDGYTF
TRBV5-1,few,TRBJ2-1,TRBD2,TGCGCCAGCAGCTGGAGTGAGGCGGGGGGCTACAATGAGCAGTTCTTC,CASSWSEAGGYNEQFF
TRBV28,NA,TRBJ2-7,NA,TGTGCCAGCACCCCCGAGGGATCAGCCTACGAGCAGTACTTC,CASTPEGSAYEQYF
TRBV9,NA,TRBJ2-7,NA,TGTGCCAGCAGCGTAGAAGTGGACAGCTCTAGCCACGAGCAGTACTTC,CASSVEVDSSSHEQYF
TRBV14,NA,TRBJ2-1,TRBD1,TGTGCCAGCAGCCACACACAGGGGTTACCCTACAATGAGCAGTTCTTC,CASSHTQGLPYNEQFF
TRBV28,NA,TRBJ2-7,NA,TGTGCCAGCAGCTTTGACAGCAACGAGCAGTACTTC,CASSFDSNEQYF
TRBV4-2,NA,TRBJ2-7,NA,TGTGCCAGCAGCCAGGAGAGCGGGCTAACCTACGAGCAGTACTTC,CASSQESGLTYEQYF
TRBV10-3,NA,TRBJ2-7,TRBD1,TGTGCCATCAGTGGGACAGGGGGCAACGACGAGCAGTACTTC,CAISGTGGNDEQYF
TRBV7-8,NA,TRBJ2-5,NA,TGTGCCAGCACCCCATACACCGGATCTGGGGTGGAGACCCAGTACTTC,CASTPYTGSGVETQYF
TRBV4-1,NA,TRBJ2-7,NA,TGCGCCAGCAGCCAAGATCCGGGACTGATCTACGAGCAGTACTTC,CASSQDPGLIYEQYF
TRBV11-2,NA,TRBJ2-1,TRBD2,TGTGCCAGCAGCCCCCTACGAGGGAGGGCAAACAATGAGCAGTTCTTC,CASSPLRGRANNEQFF
TRBV13,NA,TRBJ2-1,NA,TGTGCCAGCAGCTTAGTTGGGAATGAGCAGTTCTTC,CASSLVGNEQFF
TRBV19,NA,TRBJ1-5,NA,TGTGCCAGTAGTATAGAGACAGCGTATAGCAATCAGCCCCAGCATTTT,CASSIETAYSNQPQHF
TRBV6-6,NA,TRBJ2-3,NA,TGTGCCAGCAGTTACTCTCGGGAGCCGGGGGTGGATACGCAGTATTTT,CASSYSREPGVDTQYF
TRBV29-1,NA,TRBJ2-3,NA,TGCAGTTCGGACGGTGTCACAGATACGCAGTATTTT,CSSDGVTDTQYF
TRBV28,NA,TRBJ1-2,NA,TGTGCCAGCCAAACCGGGAGGGGCGCATCGGATGGCTACACCTTC,CASQTGRGASDGYTF
TRBV9,NA,TRBJ2-3,NA,TGTGCCAGCTCCCCCCTGTTGGGAGCTCTAGGTTCAGATACGCAGTATTTT,CASSPLLGALGSDTQYF
TRBV7-9,few,TRBJ2-7,NA,TGTGCCAGCAGCTTCCCGAGGGGGGACCACTGGGAGCAGTACTTC,CASSFPRGDHWEQYF
TRBV4-1,NA,TRBJ2-7,TRBD1,TGCGCCAGCAGCCAAGAATTGGGACAGGGGTTCCACGAGCAGTACTTC,CASSQELGQGFHEQYF
TRBV27,NA,TRBJ1-1,NA,TGTGCCAGCAGTTTATCGAGAGGGGCTGGGACTGAAGCTTTCTTT,CASSLSRGAGTEAFF
TRBV15,NA,TRBJ2-1,TRBD2,TGTGCCACCAGCAGAGGACTAGCGGGGGGGAATGAGCAGTTCTTC,CATSRGLAGGNEQFF
TRBV7-3,NA,TRBJ2-1,NA,TGTGCCAGCAGCTTAACACGCTTCAATGAGCAGTTCTTC,CASSLTRFNEQFF
TRBV7-3,NA,TRBJ2-1,NA,TGTGCCAGCAGCCCTCCAGGCGGTGAGCAGTTCTTC,CASSPPGGEQFF
TRBV28,NA,TRBJ1-5,NA,TGTGCCAGCAGTTTTGTCGGACAGAGCAATCAGCCCCAGCATTTT,CASSFVGQSNQPQHF
TRBV28,NA,TRBJ2-1,NA,TGTGCCAGTACTGGGACTGCCCAAATGGGTGAGCAGTTCTTC,CASTGTAQMGEQFF
TRBV6-5,few,TRBJ1-2,NA,TGTGCCAGCAGTTATGGGGTGGAGGGCTACACCTTC,CASSYGVEGYTF
TRBV28,NA,TRBJ1-3,NA,TGTGCCAGCGGTGGGGCAGCTGGAAACACCATATATTTT,CASGGAAGNTIYF
TRBV27,once,TRBJ2-7,NA,TGTGCCAGCAGTCCCTCTAGGCTCCACGAGCAGTACTTC,CASSPSRLHEQYF
TRBV27,NA,TRBJ2-1,NA,TGTGCCAGCAGCCCCGGGACTTTATCCTACAATGAGCAGTTCTTC,CASSPGTLSYNEQFF
TRBV9,NA,TRBJ1-2,NA,TGTGCCAGCAGCGGAGTTCACGGCTACACCTTC,CASSGVHGYTF
TRBV10-3,NA,TRBJ2-3,NA,TGTGCCATCAGTGACCCTCGGGACATAGACACAGATACGCAGTATTTT,CAISDPRDIDTDTQYF
TRBV11-2,NA,TRBJ2-7,TRBD1,TGTGCCAGCAGCCCGGACAGGGGGGGCACAAGCGAGCAGTACTTC,CASSPDRGGTSEQYF
TRBV28,NA,TRBJ1-4,NA,TGTGCCAGCAGTTTTCCTCTTCCGGGCTTCGACAGAGCCCATGAAAAACTGTTTTTT,CASSFPLPGFDRAHEKLFF
TRBV19,NA,TRBJ1-1,TRBD1,TGTGCCAGTTGTACAGGGGGCAATACTGAAGCTTTCTTT,CASCTGGNTEAFF
TRBV10-1,NA,TRBJ1-1,NA,TGCGCCAGCAGTGAGTCCGGGGCGGGTGACACTGAAGCTTTCTTT,CASSESGAGDTEAFF
TRBV7-9,NA,TRBJ1-1,NA,TGTGCCAGCAGCCCTCCCGGAGGCACTGAAGCTTTCTTT,CASSPPGGTEAFF
TRBV6-4,NA,TRBJ1-1,NA,TGTGCCAGCAGGGGGGGGCTGAACACTGAAGCTTTCTTT,CASRGGLNTEAFF
TRBV27,few,TRBJ2-2,NA,TGTGCCGTATCGGGAATCAACGGGGAGCTGTTTTTT,CAVSGINGELFF
TRBV5-4,NA,TRBJ2-1,NA,TGTGCCAGCAGCTTGAGGCTAGCCCCCCACAATGAGCAGTTCTTC,CASSLRLAPHNEQFF
TRBV27,NA,TRBJ2-1,TRBD1,TGTGCCAGCAGTGTCCTCGGGACAGGCGAGTACAATGAGCAGTTCTTC,CASSVLGTGEYNEQFF
TRBV7-9,NA,TRBJ1-1,NA,TGTGCCAGCAGCTTAGCGGTCCCTGAAGCTTTCTTT,CASSLAVPEAFF
TRBV21-1,NA,TRBJ2-6,NA,TGTGCCAGCAGCAAAGAGGCGGGGCAGCCATCCTCTGGGGCCAACGTCCTGACTTTC,CASSKEAGQPSSGANVLTF
TRBV11-2,NA,TRBJ2-3,NA,TGTGCCAGCAACAGGCTTGGAACTAGCACGGATACGCAGTATTTT,CASNRLGTSTDTQYF
TRBV27,NA,TRBJ2-3,TRBD1,TGTGCCAGCAGTCCGAGACCGGGACAGGGGACAGATACGCAGTATTTT,CASSPRPGQGTDTQYF
TRBV7-8,NA,TRBJ1-1,NA,TGTGCCAGCAGCTTGAGCAGGAACACTGAAGCTTTCTTT,CASSLSRNTEAFF
TRBV28,NA,TRBJ1-2,TRBD1,TGTGCCAGCAGTCCCGCAGACAGGGGCAATAACTATGGCTACACCTTC,CASSPADRGNNYGYTF